The rows below give T cell receptor beta chains drawn from one sample of a study of CD8 T cells in ankylosing spondylitis. A single record per CDR3 protein comes from TCRdb applying MiXCR to the 5' RACE reads. The repertoire has 150,000 or so distinct CDR3 sequences, around a tenth of them found once; the top ten carry approximately 32%. The sequencing sample was made of blood, either unsorted or a sorted T cell fraction (not recorded which). These receptors were taken from a male donor with ankylosing spondylitis or in good health (not recorded which). The CDR3 runs from the conserved cysteine through the conserved F or W. D genes are given only for firm matches. Only some rows state a clone size, as once, few, many or a class for expanded clones.

V,J,D,size,CDR3,DNA
TRBV12-3/TRBV12-4,TRBJ1-3,-,many,CASSFGAGVGNTIYF,TGTGCCAGCAGTTTTGGGGCGGGGGTTGGAAACACCATATATTTT
TRBV12-5,TRBJ2-7,TRBD1,many,CASGETGNSYEQYF,TGTGCTAGTGGGGAGACAGGGAATTCCTACGAGCAGTACTTC
TRBV7-8,TRBJ2-3,-,few,CASSYPQGGGEPTDTQYF,TGTGCCAGCAGCTACCCCCAAGGGGGAGGAGAACCCACAGATACGCAGTATTTT
TRBV20-1,TRBJ1-4,-,-,CSASRQVINEKLFF,TGCAGTGCTTCTCGACAGGTCATCAATGAAAAACTGTTTTTT
TRBV6-1,TRBJ1-5,-,many,CASTRGWADSNQPQHF,TGTGCCAGCACCCGCGGCTGGGCCGATAGCAATCAGCCCCAGCATTTT
TRBV6-2/TRBV6-3,TRBJ1-1,TRBD1,many,CASSYFLGQGSTEAFF,TGTGCCAGCAGTTATTTCCTTGGACAGGGCTCCACTGAAGCTTTCTTT
TRBV15,TRBJ2-1,-,many,CATSMRGSSYNEQFF,TGTGCCACCAGCATGAGAGGAAGCTCCTACAATGAGCAGTTCTTC
TRBV12-3/TRBV12-4,TRBJ2-4,-,many,CASSFVLAKNIQYF,TGTGCCAGCAGTTTTGTCCTAGCCAAAAACATTCAGTACTTC
TRBV7-2,TRBJ2-3,TRBD2,-,CASRLRGGGTDTQYF,TGTGCCAGCAGACTTCGGGGGGGCGGCACAGATACGCAGTATTTT
TRBV20-1,TRBJ2-2,TRBD2,many,CSASSSGRVNTGELFF,TGCAGTGCTAGCTCTAGCGGGAGGGTGAACACCGGGGAGCTGTTTTTT
TRBV9,TRBJ2-1,TRBD2,many,CASSVTGTSGGVGNEQFF,TGTGCCAGCAGCGTAACCGGGACTAGCGGGGGGGTCGGCAATGAGCAGTTCTTC
TRBV12-3/TRBV12-4,TRBJ2-5,-,many,CASSRQGGETQYF,TGTGCCAGCAGCAGACAGGGAGGAGAGACCCAGTACTTC
TRBV5-1,TRBJ1-2,-,many,CASSLSGGNGGYTF,TGCGCCAGCAGCTTGTCTGGGGGAAATGGTGGCTACACCTTC
TRBV5-1,TRBJ1-3,TRBD1,many,CASSRSGGSGNTIYF,TGCGCCAGCAGCCGATCAGGGGGCTCTGGAAACACCATATATTTT
TRBV28,TRBJ2-7,-,many,CASSVGTREQYF,TGTGCCAGCAGTGTCGGGACGCGCGAGCAGTACTTC
TRBV12-3/TRBV12-4,TRBJ1-4,-,many,CASSTRQDESEKLFF,TGTGCCAGCAGTACTAGACAGGATGAGAGTGAAAAACTGTTTTTT
TRBV6-2/TRBV6-3,TRBJ2-1,TRBD2,few,CASSPAGLAGVLAASYNEQFF,TGTGCCAGCAGTCCAGCCGGACTAGCGGGGGTTCTGGCAGCCTCCTACAATGAGCAGTTCTTC
TRBV20-1,TRBJ2-5,-,many,CSARDKYQETQYF,TGCAGTGCTAGAGATAAGTACCAAGAGACCCAGTACTTC
TRBV12-3/TRBV12-4,TRBJ2-5,-,-,CASSFSGAGTQYF,TGTGCCAGCAGTTTTTCAGGGGCTGGGACCCAGTACTTC
TRBV5-5,TRBJ1-5,-,once,CDSSLAASGNQPQHF,TGTGACAGCAGCTTGGCGGCAAGCGGCAATCAGCCCCAGCATTTT
TRBV5-1,TRBJ2-3,-,-,CAGSLAGSTDTQYF,TGCGCCGGCAGCTTGGCGGGCAGCACAGATACGCAGTATTTT
TRBV27,TRBJ2-1,-,-,CASSPYREYNEQFF,TGTGCCAGCAGTCCCTACCGGGAATACAATGAGCAGTTCTTC
TRBV6-5,TRBJ1-2,TRBD1,few,CASTPVQGDYGYTF,TGTGCCAGCACCCCCGTCCAGGGGGACTATGGCTACACCTTC
TRBV6-5,TRBJ2-7,-,-,CASSSGTLNEQYF,TGTGCCAGCAGTTCGGGGACGCTGAACGAGCAGTACTTC
TRBV20-1,TRBJ2-5,-,few,CSAPGGLETQYF,TGCAGTGCCCCTGGAGGGCTGGAGACCCAGTACTTC
TRBV9,TRBJ1-2,-,many,CASSVAADNYGYTF,TGTGCCAGCAGCGTAGCGGCAGACAACTATGGCTACACCTTC
TRBV10-3,TRBJ2-3,TRBD2,many,CAIRGLAGTDTQYF,TGTGCCATCAGAGGACTAGCGGGCACAGATACGCAGTATTTT
TRBV6-2/TRBV6-3,TRBJ2-1,-,many,CASRADYNNEQFF,TGTGCCAGCAGGGCCGACTACAACAATGAGCAGTTCTTC
TRBV15,TRBJ2-1,TRBD2,-,CATSRDRSSGGADNEQFF,TGTGCCACCAGCAGAGATCGGAGTAGCGGGGGGGCCGACAATGAGCAGTTCTTC
TRBV12-3/TRBV12-4,TRBJ2-6,-,many,CASSFTGVGANVLTF,TGTGCCAGCAGTTTTACAGGTGTCGGGGCCAACGTCCTGACTTTC
TRBV10-1,TRBJ1-4,-,many,CASRATPNEKLFF,TGCGCCAGCAGAGCTACACCGAATGAAAAACTGTTTTTT
TRBV5-6,TRBJ2-7,-,many,CASSSSPQGEQYF,TGTGCCAGCAGCTCCTCACCGCAAGGAGAGCAGTACTTC
TRBV4-2,TRBJ1-2,TRBD1,-,CASSQDPGQGGGYTF,TGTGCCAGCAGCCAAGATCCGGGACAGGGCGGAGGCTACACCTTC
TRBV5-1,TRBJ2-1,TRBD2,-,CASSLAGLAGRNEQFF,TGCGCCAGCAGCTTGGCAGGACTAGCGGGCCGCAATGAGCAGTTCTTC
TRBV4-1,TRBJ2-1,TRBD1,-,CASTAQGVSYNEQFF,TGCGCCAGCACAGCACAGGGGGTCTCCTACAATGAGCAGTTCTTC
TRBV6-5,TRBJ1-5,-,-,CASISNRYNQPQHF,TGTGCCAGCATTTCGAACAGATACAATCAGCCCCAGCATTTT
TRBV29-1,TRBJ2-2,-,-,CSVSSERVATGELFF,TGCAGCGTTTCCTCAGAAAGGGTCGCCACCGGGGAGCTGTTTTTT
TRBV9,TRBJ2-1,TRBD2,many,CASSVGLGLAGGYEQFF,TGTGCCAGCAGCGTAGGGCTGGGACTAGCGGGGGGCTATGAGCAGTTCTTC
TRBV23-1,TRBJ2-3,TRBD1,few,CASSHSKRDSSTDTQYF,TGCGCCAGCAGTCATTCAAAACGGGACAGTAGCACAGATACGCAGTATTTT
TRBV11-2,TRBJ2-3,TRBD2,-,CASSLAGGLVNTQYF,TGTGCCAGCAGCTTAGCGGGGGGGCTGGTGAATACGCAGTATTTT
TRBV15,TRBJ2-7,-,many,CATSRAQSYEQYF,TGTGCCACCAGCAGAGCCCAATCCTACGAGCAGTACTTC
TRBV30,TRBJ1-4,-,-,CAWSVGANEKLFF,TGTGCCTGGAGTGTTGGGGCTAATGAAAAACTGTTTTTT
TRBV29-1,TRBJ2-6,-,-,CSVAVVRTSGANVLTF,TGCAGCGTTGCGGTGGTACGAACCTCTGGGGCCAACGTCCTGACTTTC
TRBV7-9,TRBJ2-4,-,-,CASSPGTVNIQYF,TGTGCCAGCAGCCCAGGGACGGTAAACATTCAGTACTTC
TRBV28,TRBJ1-5,-,-,CASSPPSQPQHF,TGTGCCAGCAGTCCGCCAAGTCAGCCCCAGCATTTT
TRBV29-1,TRBJ2-7,TRBD1,many,CSVAVTGGNYEQYF,TGCAGCGTTGCCGTGACAGGGGGAAACTACGAGCAGTACTTC
TRBV5-1,TRBJ2-4,TRBD2,many,CASSLAGALAGGPIDIQYF,TGCGCCAGCAGCTTGGCCGGGGCACTAGCGGGAGGGCCTATAGACATTCAGTACTTC
TRBV20-1,TRBJ2-3,TRBD2,few,CSAYPRLAGGAGTQYF,TGCAGTGCTTATCCGAGACTAGCGGGGGGAGCGGGGACGCAGTATTTT
TRBV5-4,TRBJ2-5,-,many,CASSFSHHPGPIGQETQYF,TGTGCCAGCAGCTTTTCTCACCACCCGGGTCCTATTGGCCAAGAGACCCAGTACTTC
TRBV20-1,TRBJ2-1,TRBD2,few,CSAPPAGTRNNEQFF,TGCAGTGCCCCCCCCGCCGGGACTAGAAACAATGAGCAGTTCTTC
TRBV6-1,TRBJ2-5,TRBD2,-,CASKALAGLLGETQYF,TGTGCCAGCAAGGCCCTAGCGGGTTTACTGGGAGAGACCCAGTACTTC